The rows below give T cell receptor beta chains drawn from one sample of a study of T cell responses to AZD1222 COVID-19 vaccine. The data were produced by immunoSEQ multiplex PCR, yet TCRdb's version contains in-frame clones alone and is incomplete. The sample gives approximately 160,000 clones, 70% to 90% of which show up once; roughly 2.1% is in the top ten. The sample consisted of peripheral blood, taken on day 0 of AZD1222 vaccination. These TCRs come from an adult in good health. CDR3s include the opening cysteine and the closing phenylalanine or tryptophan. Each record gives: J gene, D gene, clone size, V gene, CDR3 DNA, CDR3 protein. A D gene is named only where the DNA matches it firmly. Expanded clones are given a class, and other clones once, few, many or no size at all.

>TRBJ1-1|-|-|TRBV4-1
TGCGCCAGCAGCCAGGGCCAGAACACTGAAGCTTTCTTT
CASSQGQNTEAFF
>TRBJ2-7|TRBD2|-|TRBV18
TGTGCCAGCGCTACTAGCGGGAGGGCCTACGAGCAGTACTTC
CASATSGRAYEQYF
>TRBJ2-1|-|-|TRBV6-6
TGTGCCAGCAAAAAGTCCGATAGGAATGAGCAGTTCTTC
CASKKSDRNEQFF
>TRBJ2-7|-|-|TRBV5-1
TGCGCCAGCAGCCCGCGGGGCTGGACTGGGGAGCAGTACTTC
CASSPRGWTGEQYF
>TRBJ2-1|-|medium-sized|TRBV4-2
TGTGCCAGCAGCCAAGGGGGGTTAGTCTTAGGTGAGCAGTTCTTC
CASSQGGLVLGEQFF
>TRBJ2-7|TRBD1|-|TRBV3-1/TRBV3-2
TGTGCCAGCAGCGGACAGGGGATCTACGAGCAGTACTTC
CASSGQGIYEQYF
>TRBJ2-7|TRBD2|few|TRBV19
TGTGCCAGTAGCCGAGCGGGAGGTAACTACGAGCAGTACTTC
CASSRAGGNYEQYF
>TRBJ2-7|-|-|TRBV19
TGTGCCAGTAGTTTCTCTCGGGGGGCGCAGTACGAGCAGTACTTC
CASSFSRGAQYEQYF
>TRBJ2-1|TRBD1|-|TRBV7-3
TGTGCCAGCAGCCTGACAGGGGGTGGCGATGAGCAGTTCTTC
CASSLTGGGDEQFF
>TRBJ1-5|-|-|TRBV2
TGTGCCAGCAGGGGCGGTTTGGAGAGTCAGCCCCAGCATTTT
CASRGGLESQPQHF
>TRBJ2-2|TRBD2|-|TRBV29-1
TGCAGCGTTGTTGAGGGAGGGACCGGGGAGCTGTTTTTT
CSVVEGGTGELFF
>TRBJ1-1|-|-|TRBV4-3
TGCGCCAGCAGCCACCCCTTCGGGGAACCTTCGAACACTGAAGCTTTCTTT
CASSHPFGEPSNTEAFF
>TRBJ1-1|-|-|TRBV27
TGTGCCAGCAGTTCCGGGACTCATACGGCTGAAGCTTTCTTT
CASSSGTHTAEAFF
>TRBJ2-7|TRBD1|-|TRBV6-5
TGTGCCAGCAGACAGGGGTACGAGCAGTACTTC
CASRQGYEQYF
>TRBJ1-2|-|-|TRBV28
TGTGCCAGCAGGGGGGACGGTGGCTACACCTTC
CASRGDGGYTF
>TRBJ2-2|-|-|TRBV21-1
TGTGCCAGCAGCAAAGTTGCGCAGTTGAGAACCGGGGAGCTGTTTTTT
CASSKVAQLRTGELFF
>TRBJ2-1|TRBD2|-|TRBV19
TGTGCCAGTAGTCCCCGACTAGCGGGAGGGCCTAACAATGAGCAGTTCTTC
CASSPRLAGGPNNEQFF
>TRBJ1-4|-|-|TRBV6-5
TGTGCCAGCAGAGACAGGTTGGGAAATGAAAAACTGTTTTTT
CASRDRLGNEKLFF
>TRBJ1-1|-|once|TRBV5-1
TGCGCCAGCAGCTTGGAGACGAACACTGAAGCTTTCTTT
CASSLETNTEAFF
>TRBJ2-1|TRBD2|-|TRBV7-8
TGTGCCAGCAGCGGCGGGAGGCGTTACAATGAGCAGTTCTTC
CASSGGRRYNEQFF
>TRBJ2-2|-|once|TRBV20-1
TGCAGTGCTCCGAAGGACCGGGAGCTGTTTTTT
CSAPKDRELFF
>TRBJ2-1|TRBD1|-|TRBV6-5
TGTGCCAGCACCACGGACAGGGGGGGGAATGAGCAGTTCTTC
CASTTDRGGNEQFF
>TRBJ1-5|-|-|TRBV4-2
TGTGCCAGCGGCCCCCTCAATCAGCCCCAGCATTTT
CASGPLNQPQHF
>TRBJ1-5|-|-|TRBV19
TGTGCCAGTAGTATCAGGGACGGCAATCAGCCCCAGCATTTT
CASSIRDGNQPQHF
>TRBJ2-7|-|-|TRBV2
TGTGCCAGCGTAGAGGACTACGCCTACGAGCAGTACTTC
CASVEDYAYEQYF
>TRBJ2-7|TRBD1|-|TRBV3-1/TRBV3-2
TGTGCCAGCAGCCCCGGGACAGGCTCCTACGAGCAGTACTTC
CASSPGTGSYEQYF
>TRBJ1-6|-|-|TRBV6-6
TGTGCCAGCAGTGTCCGAGATGATTCACCCCTCCACTTT
CASSVRDDSPLHF
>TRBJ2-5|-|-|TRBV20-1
TGCAGTGCTAGTGATGAGACCCAGTACTTC
CSASDETQYF